These 3 T cell receptor beta chains originate from one sample sequenced in a study of blood T cell repertoires in COVID-19. Only in-frame clones appear in the TCRdb table, and some are missing; sequencing was by immunoSEQ multiplex PCR. The table has 350,000 to 450,000 clones, about 88% seen once. Sequenced material: PBMCs or T cells enriched from blood (not recorded which). The receptors here all came from a woman under 30 who had been exposed to COVID-19.

This rearrangement joins TRBV28 to TRBJ2-5; 9 nucleotides match TRBD1. The CDR3 extends over 13 amino acids. Germline CDR1 reads MDHEN; CDR2 reads SYDVKM. Germline trimming cut 6 bases from V and 10 bases from J; bases unmatched to any gene: 9. CDR3 sequence reads: CASSLGQGMSQYF. CDR3 coding DNA: TGTGCCAGCAGCTTAGGACAGGGGATGAGCCAGTACTTC.

The chain is built from TRBV4-1 and TRBJ1-3, with TRBD1 matching over 7 bases. This CDR3 is 17 amino acids long. Germline V gene lookup returns CDR1 MGHRA and CDR2 YSYEKL. Unmatched junction bases numbered 5, after V lost 0 bases and J lost 0 bases. CDR3 in amino acids: CASSQDSRGASGNTIYF. The CDR3 DNA reads as TGCGCCAGCAGCCAAGATTCCAGGGGGGCCTCTGGAAACACCATATATTTT.

The rearrangement joins TRBV2 to TRBJ2-1; D is possibly TRBD1 (6 bases). This CDR3 is 12 amino acids long. The germline gives CDR1 SNHLY, CDR2 FYNNEI. V was cut by 7 bases and J by 6 bases, with 10 bases left in between. The CDR3 loop is CASIRGGNEQFF. The CDR3 DNA is TGTGCCAGCATCCGAGGGGGCAATGAGCAGTTCTTC.